Below, 25 T cell receptor beta chains from the same sample are listed, as sequenced in a study of T cell repertoires in cytomegalovirus infection. TCRdb recomputed calls from the reads with MiXCR, one row per CDR3 protein. Among almost 500,000 distinct CDR3 sequences, 11% were seen once, and the ten largest hold roughly a tenth. Input material: PBMCs. All receptors come from a human donor in good health (CMV status not recorded). Some clones in this sample may be carry-over from other donors' samples.

This clonotype was seen ten or more times. This rearrangement joins TRBV20-1 to TRBJ2-7; weak D call: TRBD2 (7 bases). Per germline, CDR1 DFQATT and CDR2 SNEGSKA (reference sequence). The ends were cut back, 7 bases at V and 3 bases at J, with 16 bases in the middle. This CDR3 contains 13 residues. DNA for the CDR3: TGCAGTGAAAGGGGGGGGGAGAGCTACGAGCAGTACTTC. Residues: CSERGGESYEQYF.

This clonotype was seen repeatedly, ten times or more. The rearrangement links TRBV2 to TRBJ2-1; 12 nucleotides agree with TRBD2. Germline V gene lookup returns CDR1 SNHLY and CDR2 FYNNEI. The V gene end was trimmed by 6 bases and the J gene end by 2 bases; junction bases not matched to a gene: 8. The CDR3 length is 17 residues. The CDR3 spells CASRPGLAGSAYNEQFF. The CDR3 nucleotides read TGTGCCAGCAGACCGGGACTAGCGGGTTCGGCCTACAATGAGCAGTTCTTC.

Of note for this clonotype: A much bigger clone sits one base away, suggesting this may be a read error. V is TRBV25-1 and J is TRBJ2-1; D gene ambiguous. V was trimmed by 10 bases and J by 4 bases, leaving 20 bases between them. Looked up from germline, CDR1 is MGHDK and CDR2 is SYGVNS. The CDR3 covers 15 residues. The CDR3 spells CANEHPNSGYNEQFF. CDR3 nucleotides: TGTGCCAACGAACACCCTAATTCTGGGTACAATGAGCAGTTCTTC.

This clonotype has ten or more counts. The chain is built from TRBV2 and TRBJ1-1, with TRBD1 identical over 8 bases. The CDR3 loop spans 14 amino acids. V gave up 4 bases and J gave up 6 bases; unmatched junction bases: 7. Germline V gives CDR1 SNHLY, CDR2 FYNNEI. The CDR3 loop reads CASSVSQGAAEAFF. The CDR3 nucleotides are TGTGCCAGCAGTGTATCTCAGGGGGCTGCTGAAGCTTTCTTT.

Many counts were recorded for this clonotype. This chain uses TRBV24-1 with TRBJ1-1; 7 positions match TRBD1. Germline V lookup: CDR1 KGHDR, CDR2 SFDVKD. The V and J ends lost 7 bases and 0 bases, in that order; junction bases with no gene match: 1. The CDR3 contains 13 residues. CDR3 DNA sequence: TGTGCCACCAGGGGACAGTTGAACACTGAAGCTTTCTTT. Its protein product is CATRGQLNTEAFF.

Here the CDR3 DNA reads TGTGCCAGCAGTGAGCCCCCTAACAATGAGCAGTTCTTC. This gives the protein CASSEPPNNEQFF. This chain links TRBV25-1 with TRBJ2-1; D is uncertain. The V gene lost 3 bases and the J gene lost 5 bases, with 8 bases spanning the gap. The CDR3 runs 13 residues. Germline-derived CDR1 and CDR2 are MGHDK and SYGVNS.

Many counts were recorded for this clonotype. This chain links TRBV6-2 or TRBV6-3 with TRBJ1-1, with D hard to call. Germline V gives CDR1 MNHEY, CDR2 SVGEGT. V shed 7 bases and J shed 3 bases, with 9 bases lying between them. This CDR3 has 12 residues. Written as DNA, the CDR3 is TGTGCCAGCACCACAGTCTACACTGAAGCTTTCTTT. Protein product: CASTTVYTEAFF.

This rearrangement joins TRBV29-1 to TRBJ2-2; D remains ambiguous. Germline CDR1 and CDR2: SQVTM and ANQGSEA. With 4 bases removed from V and 1 base from J, the gap between germline ends came to 7 bases. This CDR3 is built from 13 residues. The CDR3 spells CSVGEGNTGELFF. CDR3 DNA sequence: TGCAGCGTTGGAGAAGGGAACACCGGGGAGCTGTTTTTT.

This chain uses TRBV27 with TRBJ2-7, with 7 nucleotides matching TRBD1. CDR1 is MNHEY and CDR2 is SMNVEV in the germline V gene (reference sequence). The CDR3 runs to 14 residues. V gave up 3 bases and J gave up 7 bases; unmatched junction bases: 9. Here the CDR3 reads CASSFGRGPGEQYF. The CDR3 nucleotides read TGTGCCAGCAGTTTTGGAAGGGGGCCAGGGGAGCAGTACTTC.

The chain has TRBV2 and TRBJ2-5; 8 nucleotides align to TRBD2. CDR1 and CDR2 from the germline V gene are SNHLY and FYNNEI. The CDR3 length is 13 residues. J was trimmed by 8 bases and V by 3 bases; bases with no gene match: 5. The CDR3, as DNA: TGTGCCAGCAGTGAGGGACTAGGGGCCACCCAGTACTTC. Translated: CASSEGLGATQYF. Based on the CDR3 plus reference TRBV2 and TRBJ2-5, the full variable domain is EPEVTQTPSHQVTQMGQEVILRCVPISNHLYFYWYRQILGQKVEFLVSFYNNEISEKSEIFDDQFSVERPDGSNFTLKIRSTKLEDSAMYFCASSEGLGATQYFGPGTRLLVL.

The rearrangement links TRBV5-1 to TRBJ1-2, with D possibly matching TRBD1 (6 bases). Trimming took 1 base from V and 0 from J, leaving 10 bases between them. CDR1 and CDR2 (germline): SGHRS, YFSETQ. The CDR3 consists of 15 residues. The chain's CDR3 is CASSLTGGTNYGYTF. The CDR3 nucleotides read TGCGCCAGCAGCTTGACCGGGGGCACTAACTATGGCTACACCTTC. The full variable domain, completed using reference TRBV5-1 and TRBJ1-2, is KAGVTQTPRYLIKTRGQQVTLSCSPISGHRSVSWYQQTPGQGLQFLFEYFSETQRNKGNFPGRFSGRQFSNSRSEMNVSTLELGDSALYLCASSLTGGTNYGYTFGSGTRLTVV.

This clonotype was seen many times. This rearrangement joins TRBV4-2 to TRBJ1-4; maybe TRBD1 (6 bases). V was pared by 4 bases and J by 6 bases, with 12 bases between. CDR1 and CDR2 from the germline V gene are LGHNA and YNFKEQ. The CDR3 is made up of 14 amino acids. The CDR3: CASSRDRTDEKLFF. The CDR3 DNA reads as TGTGCCAGCAGCCGAGACAGGACGGATGAAAAACTGTTTTTT.

This clonotype appeared many times. The chain links TRBV10-3 to TRBJ1-1; TRBD1 matches at 8 bases. V was clipped by 4 bases and J by 11 bases; unmatched bases: 9. The CDR3 is 13 amino acids. Germline lookup yields CDR1 ENHRY and CDR2 SYGVKD. The CDR3 reads CAISVQDREAAFF. The DNA for the CDR3 is TGTGCCATCAGTGTCCAGGACAGGGAGGCGGCTTTCTTT.

This clonotype was counted ten times or more. The chain links TRBV5-1 to TRBJ1-2; 9 bases map to TRBD1. The germline V gene encodes CDR1 SGHRS and CDR2 YFSETQ. The CDR3 is made up of 16 amino acids. V lost 3 bases and J lost 1; bases outside the gene matches: 7. The CDR3 DNA follows: TGCGCCAGCAGCTCTACAGGGGGCCATGTTAACTATGGCTACACCTTC. Translating gives CASSSTGGHVNYGYTF.

This clonotype was observed many times. This chain joins TRBV15 and TRBJ2-3, with no clear D. V lost 0 bases and J 6 bases, leaving 4 bases between the germline ends. The CDR3 sequence is 12 residues long. Germline V gives CDR1 LNHNV, CDR2 YYDKDF (reference sequence). The CDR3 DNA is TGTGCCACCAGCAGAGAGATCGATACGCAGTATTTT. As protein: CATSREIDTQYF.

There are many counts of this clonotype. CDR3 loop: CASSLLLAGGGDTQYF. The DNA for the CDR3 is TGTGCCAGCAGTCTCCTACTAGCGGGGGGCGGAGATACGCAGTATTTT. The chain recombines TRBV12-3 or TRBV12-4 with TRBJ2-3, with TRBD2 matching 12 bases. V gave up 5 bases and J gave up 5 bases; unmatched junction bases: 8. This CDR3 has 16 residues.

The rearrangement links TRBV9 to TRBJ2-7; TRBD1 or TRBD2 may be the D gene (5 bases each). V was pared by 0 bases and J by 2 bases, with 12 bases between. This CDR3 comprises 15 residues. In germline, CDR1 is SGDLS, CDR2 YYNGEE. The CDR3 coding sequence is TGTGCCAGCAGCGTAGGAGGGGCTAGCCCCTACGAGCAGTACTTC. Its translation: CASSVGGASPYEQYF.

This clonotype was detected many times. The CDR3 reads CASSFIRDRKNIQYF. In nucleotides, the CDR3 is TGTGCCAGCAGCTTCATCCGGGACAGGAAAAACATTCAGTACTTC. J is TRBJ2-4 and V is TRBV7-8; 8 bases are shared with TRBD1. With V trimmed by 3 bases and J by 4 bases, 5 bases remained unmatched. The CDR3 sequence is 15 residues long. The V gene's germline CDR1 is SGHVS and CDR2 FQNEAQ. Full variable domain (remainder filled in from reference TRBV7-8 and TRBJ2-4): GAGVSQSPRYKVAKRGQDVALRCDPISGHVSLFWYQQALGQGPEFLTYFQNEAQLDKSGLPSDRFFAERPEGSVSTLKIQRTQQEDSAVYLCASSFIRDRKNIQYFGAGTRLSVL.

Ten or more counts support this clonotype. Here the CDR3 reads CASNLGGNQPQHF. The DNA for the CDR3 is TGTGCCAGCAACCTGGGGGGGAATCAGCCCCAGCATTTT. V and J are TRBV12-3 or TRBV12-4 and TRBJ1-5; the D gene is possibly TRBD1 (5 bases). The V end was cut by 7 bases, the J end by 4 bases, with 11 bases between. This CDR3 comprises 13 residues.

This clonotype was detected only a few times. The V call is TRBV3-1, the J call TRBJ1-2, with a tentative D call TRBD1 (5 bases). V lost 1 base and J lost 8, with 11 bases in between. Germline loops: CDR1 LGHDT, CDR2 YNNKEL (reference sequence). The CDR3 is made up of 13 amino acids. CDR3 nucleotide sequence: TGTGCCAGCAGCCAAGTTCTGGGGGAAGGCTACACCTTC. This gives the protein CASSQVLGEGYTF.

This clonotype was picked up a small number of times. The genes are TRBV19 and TRBJ2-5; D is tentatively TRBD1 or TRBD2 (5 bases each). Between the trimmed V and J ends, which lost 7 bases and 2 bases, there was a span of 14 bases. Germline V gene data show CDR1 as LNHDA and CDR2 as SQIVND (reference sequence). CDR3 length equals 14 residues. The CDR3 region has the DNA TGTGCCAGTAATTCGCCGGGACCTCAAGAGACCCAGTACTTC. Protein product: CASNSPGPQETQYF.

This clonotype was counted between two and nine times. The V and J genes are TRBV6-5 and TRBJ1-1; D might be TRBD1 (5 bases). Germline values: CDR1 MNHEY, CDR2 SVGAGI. The CDR3 covers 13 residues. V was clipped by 5 bases and J by 6 bases, with 13 bases between them. CDR3 in amino acids: CASSKAGTAEAFF. The CDR3, as DNA: TGTGCCAGCAGTAAAGCAGGGACCGCTGAAGCTTTCTTT.

The rearrangement links TRBV5-5 to TRBJ1-5; tentative D call: TRBD1 (5 bases). V was pared by 3 bases and J by 3 bases, with 10 bases between. CDR3 length: 14 amino acids. Germline V gene lookup returns CDR1 SGHKS and CDR2 YYEKEE (reference sequence). The DNA for the CDR3 is TGTGCCAGCAGCTCACAGGTATTCAATCAGCCCCAGCATTTT. As protein: CASSSQVFNQPQHF.

The table lists this clonotype with a few counts. This chain links TRBV6-2 or TRBV6-3 with TRBJ1-2; 7 bases align to TRBD1. After removal of 6 bases from V and 4 bases from J, the junction contained 8 bases not matched to a gene. Per the germline V gene, CDR1 is MNHEY and CDR2 is SVGEGT. This CDR3 has 14 amino acids. In nucleotides, the CDR3 is TGTGCCAGCAGAGACGGGACAGCTTTCTATGGCTACACCTTC. Protein sequence: CASRDGTAFYGYTF.

This clonotype was counted ten times or more. The chain combines TRBV7-3 with TRBJ1-3; D is undetermined. CDR3 length equals 14 residues. V was cut by 4 bases and J by 0 bases, with 7 bases left in between. Germline assignment: CDR1 SGHTA and CDR2 FQGTGA. The CDR3 region has the DNA TGTGCCAGCAGCTCCGGTCCCTCTGGAAACACCATATATTTT. Its translation is CASSSGPSGNTIYF.